This T cell receptor (beta chain) appears in the sequencing data of a study of blood T cell repertoires in COVID-19. Study overall: Sites across the United States, Italy and Spain contributed samples from acute and convalescent COVID-19. In each case, the material was cDNA or gDNA derived from T cells, B-cell-depleted T cells, or PBMCs.

The CDR3 totals 14 residues. Trimming pared 0 bases from V and 9 bases from J, leaving 16 bases between. The V gene's germline CDR1 is SGHRS and CDR2 YFSETQ. Original methodology: Amplification from reference gene primers served as the basis for estimated nucleated cell counts. This table comes from immunoSEQ multiplex PCR, and its TCRdb copy is limited to in-frame clones, with some not included. That table is the source of V, J and clone size, and D and trimming were worked out from the DNA. The data hold about 130,000 clones, with approximately 83% observed a single time. The sequenced material came from peripheral blood. The gene calls are TRBV5-1 and TRBJ2-7; D is perhaps TRBD1 (6 bases). This receptor was taken from a man aged 80 or over with active or convalescent COVID-19. DNA of the CDR3: TGCGCCAGCAGCTTGGAGGCAACAGGGAAGGGGCAGTACTTC. It encodes CASSLEATGKGQYF.